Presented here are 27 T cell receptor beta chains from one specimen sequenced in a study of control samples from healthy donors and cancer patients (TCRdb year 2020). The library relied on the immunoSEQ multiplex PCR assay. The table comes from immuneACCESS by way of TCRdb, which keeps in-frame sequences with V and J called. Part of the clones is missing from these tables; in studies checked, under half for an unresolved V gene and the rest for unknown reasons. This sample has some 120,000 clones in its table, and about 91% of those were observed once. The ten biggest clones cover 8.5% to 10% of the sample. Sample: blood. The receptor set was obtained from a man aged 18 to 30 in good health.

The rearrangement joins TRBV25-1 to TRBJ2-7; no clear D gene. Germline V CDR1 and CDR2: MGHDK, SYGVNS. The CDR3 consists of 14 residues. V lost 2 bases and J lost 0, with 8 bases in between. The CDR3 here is CASSEEFPSYEQYF. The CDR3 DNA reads TGTGCCAGCAGTGAAGAATTCCCCTCCTACGAGCAGTACTTC.

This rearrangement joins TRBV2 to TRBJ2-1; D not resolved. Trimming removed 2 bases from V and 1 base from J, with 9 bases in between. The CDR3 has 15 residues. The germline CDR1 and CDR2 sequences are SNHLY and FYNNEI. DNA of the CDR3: TGTGCCAGCAGTGAAATGGCTTGGTCCTACAATGAGCAGTTCTTC. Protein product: CASSEMAWSYNEQFF.

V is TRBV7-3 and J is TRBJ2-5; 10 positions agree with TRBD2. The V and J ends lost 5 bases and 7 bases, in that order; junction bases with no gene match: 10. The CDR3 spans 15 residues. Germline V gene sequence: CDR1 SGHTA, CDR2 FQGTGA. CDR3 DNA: TGTGCCAGCAGCGCCAGCGGGGGGGCCATCGGGACCCAGTACTTC. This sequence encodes CASSASGGAIGTQYF.

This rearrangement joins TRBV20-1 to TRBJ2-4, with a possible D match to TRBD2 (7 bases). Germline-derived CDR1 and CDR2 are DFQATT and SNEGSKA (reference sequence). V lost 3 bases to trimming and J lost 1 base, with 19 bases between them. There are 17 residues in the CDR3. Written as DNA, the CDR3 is TGCAGTGCTAGTCGTGGGGGGGCTGCTCTGGCCAAAAACATTCAGTACTTC. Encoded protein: CSASRGGAALAKNIQYF.

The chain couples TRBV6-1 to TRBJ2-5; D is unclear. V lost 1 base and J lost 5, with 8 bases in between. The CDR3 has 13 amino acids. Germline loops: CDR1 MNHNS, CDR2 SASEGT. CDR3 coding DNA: TGTGCCAGCAGTGAAGAATTTTGGGAGACCCAGTACTTC. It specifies CASSEEFWETQYF.

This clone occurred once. The CDR3 sequence is CASSSDRVTEKLFF. CDR3 DNA: TGCGCCAGCAGCTCGGACAGGGTGACCGAAAAACTGTTTTTT. The chain uses TRBV5-1 and TRBJ1-4; TRBD1 aligns across 8 bases. J lost 8 bases, V lost 3 bases, and 6 bases had no gene match. This CDR3 region has 14 residues. Germline values: CDR1 SGHRS, CDR2 YFSETQ.

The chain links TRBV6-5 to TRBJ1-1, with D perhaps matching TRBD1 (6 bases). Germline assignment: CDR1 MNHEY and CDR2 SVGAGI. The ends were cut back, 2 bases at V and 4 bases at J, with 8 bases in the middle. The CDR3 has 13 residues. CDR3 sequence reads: CASSYGGGTEAFF. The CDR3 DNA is TGTGCCAGCAGTTACGGAGGGGGCACTGAAGCTTTCTTT.

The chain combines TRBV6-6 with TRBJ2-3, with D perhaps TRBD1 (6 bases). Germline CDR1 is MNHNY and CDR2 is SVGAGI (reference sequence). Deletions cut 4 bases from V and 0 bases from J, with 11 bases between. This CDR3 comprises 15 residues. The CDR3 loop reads CASSWTAASTDTQYF. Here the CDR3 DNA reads TGTGCCAGCAGTTGGACAGCGGCTAGCACAGATACGCAGTATTTT.

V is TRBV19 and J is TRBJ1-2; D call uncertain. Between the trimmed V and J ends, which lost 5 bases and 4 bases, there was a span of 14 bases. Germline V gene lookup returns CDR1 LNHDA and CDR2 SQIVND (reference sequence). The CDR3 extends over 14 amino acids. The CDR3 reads CASSLRGGPYGYTF. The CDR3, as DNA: TGTGCCAGTAGTCTGCGCGGAGGGCCCTATGGCTACACCTTC.

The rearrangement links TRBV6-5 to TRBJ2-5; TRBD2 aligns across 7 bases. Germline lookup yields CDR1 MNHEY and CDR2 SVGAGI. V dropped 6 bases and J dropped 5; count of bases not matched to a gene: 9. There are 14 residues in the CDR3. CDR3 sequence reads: CASRESGVGETQYF. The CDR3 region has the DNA TGTGCCAGCAGGGAGAGCGGGGTGGGGGAGACCCAGTACTTC.

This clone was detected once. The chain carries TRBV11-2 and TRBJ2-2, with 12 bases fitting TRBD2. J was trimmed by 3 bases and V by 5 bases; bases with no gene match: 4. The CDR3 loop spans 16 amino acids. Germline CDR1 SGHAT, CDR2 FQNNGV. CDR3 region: CASSRRLAGDTGELFF. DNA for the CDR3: TGTGCCAGCAGCCGGCGACTAGCGGGGGACACCGGGGAGCTGTTTTTT.

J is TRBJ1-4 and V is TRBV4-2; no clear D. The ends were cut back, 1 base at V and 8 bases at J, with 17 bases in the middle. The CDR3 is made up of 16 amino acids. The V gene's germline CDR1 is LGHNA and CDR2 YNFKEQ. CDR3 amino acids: CASSQAPPRVEEKLFF. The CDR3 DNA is TGTGCCAGCAGCCAAGCACCCCCTAGGGTAGAAGAAAAACTGTTTTTT.

The DNA for the CDR3 is TGCGCCAGCAGTGAAACAGGGGCGGATGAAGCTTTCTTT. Its translation: CASSETGADEAFF. This chain joins TRBV10-2 and TRBJ1-1; 7 nucleotides align to TRBD1. CDR1 is WSHSY, CDR2 SAAADI, per germline. CDR3 length: 13 amino acids. With 3 bases clipped from V and 7 bases from J, the junction kept 5 bases outside the gene matches.

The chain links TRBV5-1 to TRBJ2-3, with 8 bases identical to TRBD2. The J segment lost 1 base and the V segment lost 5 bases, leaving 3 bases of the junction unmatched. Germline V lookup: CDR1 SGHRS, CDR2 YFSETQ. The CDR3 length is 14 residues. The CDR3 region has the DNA TGCGCCAGCAGTGGAGCGGGGGGCACAGATACGCAGTATTTT. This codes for CASSGAGGTDTQYF.

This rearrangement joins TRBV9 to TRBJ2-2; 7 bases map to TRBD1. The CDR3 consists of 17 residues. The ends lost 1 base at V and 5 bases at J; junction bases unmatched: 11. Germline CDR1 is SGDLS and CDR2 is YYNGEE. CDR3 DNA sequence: TGTGCCAGCAGCGTAACACCGACAGGGCGAGAGACCGGGGAGCTGTTTTTT. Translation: CASSVTPTGRETGELFF.

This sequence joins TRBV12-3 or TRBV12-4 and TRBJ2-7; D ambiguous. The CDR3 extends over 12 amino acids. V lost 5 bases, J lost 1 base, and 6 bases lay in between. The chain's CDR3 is CASSQASYEQYF. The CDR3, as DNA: TGTGCCAGCAGTCAGGCATCCTACGAGCAGTACTTC.

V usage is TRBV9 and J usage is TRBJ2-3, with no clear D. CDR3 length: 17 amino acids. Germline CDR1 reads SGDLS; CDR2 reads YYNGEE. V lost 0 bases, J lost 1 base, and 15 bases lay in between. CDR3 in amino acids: CASSVASGGIRTDTQYF. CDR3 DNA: TGTGCCAGCAGCGTAGCAAGTGGCGGCATACGCACAGATACGCAGTATTTT.

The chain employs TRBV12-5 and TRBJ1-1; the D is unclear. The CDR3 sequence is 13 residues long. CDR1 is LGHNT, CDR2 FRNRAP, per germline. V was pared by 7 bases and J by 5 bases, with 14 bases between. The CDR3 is CASAVTLGTEAFF. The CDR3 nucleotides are TGTGCTAGTGCCGTGACTTTGGGGACTGAAGCTTTCTTT.

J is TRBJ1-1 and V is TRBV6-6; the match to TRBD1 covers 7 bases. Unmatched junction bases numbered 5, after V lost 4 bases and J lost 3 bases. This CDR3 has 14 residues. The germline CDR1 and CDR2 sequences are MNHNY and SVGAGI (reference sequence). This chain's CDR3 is CASSLTGKDTEAFF. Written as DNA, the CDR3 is TGTGCCAGCAGTTTGACAGGGAAGGACACTGAAGCTTTCTTT.

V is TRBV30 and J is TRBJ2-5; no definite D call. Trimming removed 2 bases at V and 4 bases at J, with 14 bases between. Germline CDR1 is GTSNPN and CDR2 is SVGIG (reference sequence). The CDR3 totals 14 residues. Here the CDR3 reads CAWSSASLGETQYF. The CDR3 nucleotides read TGTGCCTGGAGTTCGGCCTCCCTGGGAGAGACCCAGTACTTC.

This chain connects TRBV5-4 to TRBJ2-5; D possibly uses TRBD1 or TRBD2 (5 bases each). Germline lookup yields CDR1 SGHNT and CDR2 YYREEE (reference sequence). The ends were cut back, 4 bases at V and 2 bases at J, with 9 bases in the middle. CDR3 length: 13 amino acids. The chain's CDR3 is CASSGGPQETQYF. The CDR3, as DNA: TGTGCCAGCAGCGGGGGACCGCAAGAGACCCAGTACTTC.

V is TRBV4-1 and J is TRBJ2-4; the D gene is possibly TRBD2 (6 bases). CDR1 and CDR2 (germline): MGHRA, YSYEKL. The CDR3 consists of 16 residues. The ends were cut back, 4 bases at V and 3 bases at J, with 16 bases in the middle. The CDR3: CASSLRDSLVKNIQYF. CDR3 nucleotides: TGCGCCAGCAGCCTCCGGGACTCTCTTGTCAAAAACATTCAGTACTTC.

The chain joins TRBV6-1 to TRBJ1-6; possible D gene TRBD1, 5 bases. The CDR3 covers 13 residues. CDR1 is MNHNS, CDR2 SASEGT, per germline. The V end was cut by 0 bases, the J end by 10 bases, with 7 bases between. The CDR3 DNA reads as TGTGCCAGCAGTGAAGCAGGGGTCTCACCCCTCCACTTT. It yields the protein CASSEAGVSPLHF.

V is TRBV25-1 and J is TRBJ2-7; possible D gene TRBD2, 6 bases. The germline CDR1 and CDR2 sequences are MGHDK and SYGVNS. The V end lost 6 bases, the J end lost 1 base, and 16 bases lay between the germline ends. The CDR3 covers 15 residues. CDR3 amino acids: CASSPEEGRSYEQYF. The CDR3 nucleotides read TGTGCCAGCAGCCCCGAGGAGGGTAGGTCCTACGAGCAGTACTTC.

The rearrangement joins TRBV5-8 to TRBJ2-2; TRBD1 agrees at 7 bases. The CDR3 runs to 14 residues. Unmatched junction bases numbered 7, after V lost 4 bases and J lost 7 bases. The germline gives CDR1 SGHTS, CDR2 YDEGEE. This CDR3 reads CASSGGQRIGELFF. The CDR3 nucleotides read TGTGCCAGCAGCGGGGGACAGAGGATCGGGGAGCTGTTTTTT.

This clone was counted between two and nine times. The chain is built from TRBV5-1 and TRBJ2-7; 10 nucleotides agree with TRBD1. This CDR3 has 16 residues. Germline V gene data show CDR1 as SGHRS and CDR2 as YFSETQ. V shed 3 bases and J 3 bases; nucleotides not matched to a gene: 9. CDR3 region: CASSSQGQGIYYEQYF. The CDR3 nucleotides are TGCGCCAGCAGCTCGCAGGGACAGGGGATTTACTACGAGCAGTACTTC.

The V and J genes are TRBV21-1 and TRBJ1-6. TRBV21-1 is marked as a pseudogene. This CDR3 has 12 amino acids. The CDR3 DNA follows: TGTGCCAGCGGGGTCCCTAATTCACCCCTCCACTTT. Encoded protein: CASGVPNSPLHF.